These 19 T cell receptor beta chains were sequenced from one sample in a study of PD-1 blockade in classical Hodgkin lymphoma. The time point denotes: newly diagnosed, previously untreated cHL patient sample. Profiling relied on immunoSEQ multiplex PCR, and the TCRdb table lists in-frame clones only, not all of them. The table records fewer than 35,000 clones, roughly 94% of them present only once. Material for sequencing was peripheral blood mononuclear cells (PBMCs). These receptors all come from a human donor with classical Hodgkin lymphoma.

The J gene is TRBJ2-7, the V gene TRBV28; 10 bases match TRBD2. The ends lost 5 bases at V and 3 bases at J; junction bases unmatched: 7. Germline V CDR1 and CDR2: MDHEN, SYDVKM. The CDR3 spans 15 residues. CDR3: CASSRRTSGSYEQYF. The CDR3 DNA sequence: TGTGCCAGCAGTAGAAGGACTAGCGGCAGCTACGAGCAGTACTTC.

The chain is built from TRBV5-6 and TRBJ1-6, with TRBD1 identical over 7 bases. The CDR3 is made up of 16 amino acids. The trim removed 5 bases at V and 6 bases at J, leaving 11 bases unmatched. CDR1 and CDR2 (germline): SGHDT, YYEEEE. DNA for the CDR3: TGTGCCAGCAGGTCCCGGGAGGGGGCTTTTAATTCACCCCTCCACTTT. Translation gives CASRSREGAFNSPLHF.

The CDR3 nucleotides read TGCAGCGCCAGGACAGGGGGCAAGTATGGCTACACCTTC. Amino acids: CSARTGGKYGYTF. The chain combines TRBV29-1 with TRBJ1-2, with TRBD1 identical over 11 bases. CDR3 size: 13 residues. J lost 5 bases, V lost 7 bases, and 6 bases had no gene match. Germline loops: CDR1 SQVTM, CDR2 ANQGSEA.

The chain links TRBV9 to TRBJ2-3; 9 bases map to TRBD2. Looked up from germline, CDR1 is SGDLS and CDR2 is YYNGEE. CDR3 length equals 17 residues. The V and J ends lost 3 bases and 2 bases, in that order; junction bases with no gene match: 10. For the CDR3, the DNA is TGTGCCAGCAGCGCCTATAGCGGGGGCACGCTCACAGATACGCAGTATTTT. It codes for CASSAYSGGTLTDTQYF. The full variable domain, with the rest looked up from reference TRBV9 and TRBJ2-3, is DSGVTQTPKHLITATGQRVTLRCSPRSGDLSVYWYQQSLDQGLQFLIQYYNGEERAKGNILERFSAQQFPDLHSELNLSSLELGDSALYFCASSAYSGGTLTDTQYFGPGTRLTVL.

The genes are TRBV11-2 and TRBJ2-7; perhaps TRBD1 as D (5 bases). The CDR3 has 16 amino acids. Germline CDR1 and CDR2: SGHAT and FQNNGV. Trimming removed 5 bases from V and 0 bases from J, with 17 bases in between. The CDR3 nucleotides read TGTGCCAGCAGCCGCACTATGGGGCACAGCTCCTACGAGCAGTACTTC. Amino acid sequence: CASSRTMGHSSYEQYF.

This clone was seen a few times. CDR3 in DNA: TGTGCCAGCAGCAAGGGAGGGCCGGGCACCGGGGAGCTGTTTTTT. This encodes CASSKGGPGTGELFF. The genes are TRBV5-4 and TRBJ2-2, with TRBD2 identical over 7 bases. CDR3 length equals 15 residues. In germline, CDR1 is SGHNT, CDR2 YYREEE (reference sequence). V trimming: 4 bases; J trimming: 4 bases; junction bases outside the gene matches: 7.

This clone is a singleton in its sample. The chain carries TRBV15 and TRBJ1-3, with 7 bases that match TRBD1. Per the germline V gene, CDR1 is LNHNV and CDR2 is YYDKDF (reference sequence). This CDR3 is built from 15 residues. J lost 7 bases, V lost 2 bases, and 8 bases had no gene match. The CDR3 protein is CATSRTGDLGNTIYF. CDR3 DNA sequence: TGTGCCACCAGCAGAACAGGGGACCTCGGGAACACCATATATTTT.

This chain uses TRBV28 with TRBJ2-1; 9 bases line up with TRBD1. Per germline, CDR1 MDHEN and CDR2 SYDVKM. V was clipped by 2 bases and J by 2 bases; unmatched bases: 7. This CDR3 comprises 17 residues. CDR3 sequence reads: CASSLGGGTGTYNEQFF. For the CDR3, the DNA is TGTGCCAGCAGTTTAGGAGGCGGGACAGGGACCTACAATGAGCAGTTCTTC. Full variable domain (outside the CDR3, taken from reference TRBV28 and TRBJ2-1): DVKVTQSSRYLVKRTGEKVFLECVQDMDHENMFWYRQDPGLGLRLIYFSYDVKMKEKGDIPEGYSVSREKKERFSLILESASTNQTSMYLCASSLGGGTGTYNEQFFGPGTRLTVL.

In DNA form, the CDR3 reads TGTGCCACCAGTCTCAGGACAGTTAATGAAAAACTGTTTTTT. It codes for CATSLRTVNEKLFF. This chain joins TRBV15 and TRBJ1-4, with D possibly matching TRBD1 (6 bases). The ends were cut back, 6 bases at V and 4 bases at J, with 12 bases in the middle. Germline V CDR1 and CDR2: LNHNV, YYDKDF (reference sequence). CDR3 size: 14 residues.

The V call is TRBV28, the J call TRBJ1-4, with 9 nucleotides matching TRBD1. Losses at the gene ends were 7 bases for V and 4 bases for J; bases not matched to a gene: 10. Germline assignment: CDR1 MDHEN and CDR2 SYDVKM. The CDR3 is 16 amino acids. The DNA of the CDR3 is TGTGCCAGCACCCCTTGGGAGACAGGGGGTAATGAAAAACTGTTTTTT. It translates to CASTPWETGGNEKLFF.

The CDR3 nucleotides are TGTGCCAGCAGCTTATATGCAGCGCGGAACACCGGGGAGCTGTTTTTT. Amino acids: CASSLYAARNTGELFF. The V gene is TRBV5-6, the J gene TRBJ2-2; D ambiguous. The CDR3 loop spans 16 amino acids. V shed 2 bases and J shed 1 base, with 12 bases lying between them. Looked up from germline, CDR1 is SGHDT and CDR2 is YYEEEE.

The rearrangement links TRBV29-1 to TRBJ1-1; D gene unclear. This CDR3 has 13 residues. The V gene lost 4 bases and the J gene lost 0 bases, with 9 bases spanning the gap. Germline lookup yields CDR1 SQVTM and CDR2 ANQGSEA. CDR3 sequence: CSVAGQLNTEAFF. The CDR3 bases are TGCAGCGTTGCTGGGCAGCTGAACACTGAAGCTTTCTTT.

This chain joins TRBV11-1 and TRBJ2-2; D remains unclear. Trimming stripped 2 bases from V and 7 bases from J, with 2 bases between. The CDR3 loop spans 11 amino acids. Germline V CDR1 and CDR2: SGHAT, FQDESV (reference sequence). The CDR3 reads CASSLNGELFF. As DNA, the CDR3 is TGTGCCAGCAGCTTAAACGGGGAGCTGTTTTTT.

The rearrangement links TRBV6-5 to TRBJ1-3; D unclear. V was shortened by 1 base and J by 0 bases, with 4 bases between the two germline ends. In germline, CDR1 is MNHEY, CDR2 SVGAGI. This CDR3 has 14 amino acids. The CDR3 loop reads CASSYYTSGNTIYF. In nucleotides, the CDR3 is TGTGCCAGCAGTTACTACACCTCTGGAAACACCATATATTTT.

This clone was seen only a few times. CDR3 protein: CATRERPRTGELFF. The CDR3 nucleotides read TGTGCCACCAGGGAGCGCCCGAGGACCGGGGAGCTGTTTTTT. The rearrangement joins TRBV15 to TRBJ2-2; D not resolved. The germline V gene encodes CDR1 LNHNV and CDR2 YYDKDF (reference sequence). V gave up 6 bases and J gave up 5 bases, with 13 bases separating them. The CDR3 totals 14 residues. Variable domain in full (rest from reference TRBV15 and TRBJ2-2): DAMVIQNPRYQVTQFGKPVTLSCSQTLNHNVMYWYQQKSSQAPKLLFHYYDKDFNNEADTPDNFQSRRPNTSFCFLDIRSPGLGDTAMYLCATRERPRTGELFFGEGSRLTVL.

The chain joins TRBV28 to TRBJ1-2; D remains ambiguous. This CDR3 has 14 residues. V was pared by 6 bases and J by 3 bases, with 14 bases between. Germline CDR1 and CDR2: MDHEN and SYDVKM. The CDR3 sequence is CASRPVPRHYGYTF. Written as DNA, the CDR3 is TGTGCCAGCAGACCGGTTCCGCGCCACTATGGCTACACCTTC.

The chain uses TRBV6-1 and TRBJ1-5; no firm D call. Trimming left V 0 bases short and J 2 bases short, with 17 bases between. Per the germline V gene, CDR1 is MNHNS and CDR2 is SASEGT. The CDR3 covers 18 residues. In DNA, the CDR3 is TGTGCCAGCAGTGAAGCGCTATGGGGAGGTTGGGGCAATCAGCCCCAGCATTTT. This translates into CASSEALWGGWGNQPQHF.

The rearrangement uses TRBV15 and TRBJ1-2; D is uncertain. Trimming removed 4 bases at V and 1 base at J, with 13 bases between. Germline CDR1 and CDR2: LNHNV and YYDKDF (reference sequence). CDR3 length: 15 residues. The CDR3 spells CATSKVGESNYGYTF. The CDR3 DNA is TGTGCCACCAGCAAGGTTGGGGAGAGTAACTATGGCTACACCTTC.

The chain has TRBV5-5 and TRBJ2-3; no clear D. The CDR3 consists of 15 residues. Between the trimmed V and J ends, which lost 0 bases and 0 bases, there was a span of 8 bases. CDR1 is SGHKS and CDR2 is YYEKEE in the germline V gene (reference sequence). CDR3 sequence reads: CASSLVPESTDTQYF. In DNA, the CDR3 is TGTGCCAGCAGCTTGGTCCCGGAGAGCACAGATACGCAGTATTTT.